Listed below are T cell receptor beta chains from one sample, sequenced in a study of cytomegalovirus exposure and HLA in healthy donors. Here immunoSEQ multiplex PCR was the method, and the copy in TCRdb shows in-frame clones only, minus some. With roughly 120,000 clones in the sample, the ten largest clones hold around 3.9%. Input material: PBMCs. These receptors all come from a man aged 18-30 years in good health and CMV-seronegative. Each CDR3 is given with its conserved first and last residue. A D gene is named only where the DNA matches it firmly.

v_call	d_call	j_call	cdr3_aa	cdr3_nt
TRBV5-6	-	TRBJ2-3	CASSHSIFNTDTQYF	TGTGCCAGCAGCCACTCGATCTTTAACACAGATACGCAGTATTTT
TRBV6-1	TRBD2	TRBJ2-7	CASGTSPTYEQYF	TGTGCCAGCGGGACTAGTCCGACCTACGAGCAGTACTTC
TRBV28	TRBD2	TRBJ2-7	CASWGGTSGYEQYF	TGTGCCAGCTGGGGGGGGACTAGCGGCTACGAGCAGTACTTC
TRBV9	TRBD1	TRBJ2-2	CASSVGARRQGATGELFF	TGTGCCAGCAGCGTAGGGGCAAGGAGACAGGGGGCGACCGGGGAGCTGTTTTTT
TRBV9	TRBD2	TRBJ2-3	CASSVQILAGSTDTQYF	TGTGCCAGCAGCGTACAAATACTAGCGGGGAGCACAGATACGCAGTATTTT
TRBV9	TRBD1	TRBJ2-7	CASSVGLDRGIEQYF	TGTGCCAGCAGCGTGGGGCTGGACAGGGGTATTGAGCAGTACTTC
TRBV28	-	TRBJ1-1	CASSRSTTEAFF	TGTGCCAGCAGCCGCTCGACAACTGAAGCTTTCTTT
TRBV14	-	TRBJ2-7	CASSQGRTSHEQYF	TGTGCCAGCAGCCAAGGCCGAACTAGCCACGAGCAGTACTTC
TRBV4-2	-	TRBJ1-5	CASSQDRYGNQPQHF	TGTGCCAGCAGCCAAGATCGCTATGGCAATCAGCCCCAGCATTTT
TRBV2	-	TRBJ2-5	CASSEVRGSQETQYF	TGTGCCAGCAGTGAAGTTCGAGGGAGCCAAGAGACCCAGTACTTC
TRBV5-6	TRBD2	TRBJ2-7	CASSLTSGREQYF	TGTGCCAGCAGCCTGACTAGCGGGAGAGAGCAGTACTTC
TRBV6-5	TRBD1	TRBJ1-5	CASSGDSNNQPQHF	TGTGCCAGCAGTGGGGACAGTAACAATCAGCCCCAGCATTTT
TRBV29-1	-	TRBJ1-4	CSVGSETLEKLFF	TGCAGCGTTGGGTCGGAGACTTTGGAAAAACTGTTTTTT
TRBV2	TRBD1	TRBJ2-5	CAGSGQGVMEETQYF	TGTGCCGGCTCGGGACAGGGAGTGATGGAGGAGACCCAGTACTTC
TRBV2	TRBD1	TRBJ1-2	CASSEVQGIDGYTF	TGTGCCAGCAGTGAAGTACAGGGGATCGATGGCTACACCTTC
TRBV28	TRBD2	TRBJ2-1	CASLLAGGNEQFF	TGTGCCAGCCTCCTAGCGGGAGGCAATGAGCAGTTCTTC
TRBV29-1	-	TRBJ2-5	CSVDYSEDRIVETQYF	TGCAGCGTTGATTATAGCGAAGATAGAATTGTGGAGACCCAGTACTTC
TRBV7-3	TRBD1	TRBJ2-5	CASSLTGTGTETQYF	TGTGCCAGCAGCTTAACGGGGACAGGCACGGAGACCCAGTACTTC